The 7 T cell receptor beta chains presented below share a single source sample, sequenced in a study of blood T cell repertoires in COVID-19 (TCRdb year 2020). Libraries came from the immunoSEQ multiplex PCR assay. In TCRdb, the immuneACCESS table is reduced to in-frame sequences with V and J assigned. These tables do not hold every clone; where another copy was compared, an unresolved V gene accounts for under half, and the others remain unexplained. The sample includes 35,000 to 45,000 clones, with 85% observed a single time. Of the sample, 9.9% falls within the top ten clones. The sample taken for sequencing was peripheral blood. These receptors all come from a human donor in a cohort sampled during active COVID-19.

The chain couples TRBV15 to TRBJ1-1; D may be TRBD1 (6 bases). The germline V and J ends were trimmed by 0 bases and 5 bases, with 13 bases remaining between them. Germline V gene data show CDR1 as LNHNV and CDR2 as YYDKDF (reference sequence). CDR3 size: 15 residues. The CDR3 coding sequence is TGTGCCACCAGCAGAGATAGGGGGTTGGTGACTGAAGCTTTCTTT. It codes for CATSRDRGLVTEAFF.

The chain carries TRBV9 and TRBJ2-3; 8 positions match TRBD1. The V gene's germline CDR1 is SGDLS and CDR2 YYNGEE. Trimming at V came to 4 bases and at J to 4 bases, leaving 8 bases not matched to a gene. The CDR3 covers 15 residues. The CDR3, as DNA: TGTGCCAGCAGCCCCCGACAGGGGTCAGCAGATACGCAGTATTTT. Protein product: CASSPRQGSADTQYF.

V and J are TRBV7-2 and TRBJ2-1; 10 nucleotides align to TRBD2. Germline CDR1 SGHTA, CDR2 FQGNSA. CDR3 size: 14 residues. V lost 3 bases to trimming and J lost 9 bases; unmatched junction nucleotides: 5. CDR3 nucleotides: TGTGCCAGCAGCTTGAGCGGGGGGGTAGGTGAGCAGTTCTTC. Its protein product is CASSLSGGVGEQFF.

The CDR3 coding sequence is TGCGCCAGCAGCGGGGAGCTTCAAGAGACCCAGTACTTC. Protein sequence: CASSGELQETQYF. The chain combines TRBV5-1 with TRBJ2-5; TRBD2 might be the D (5 bases). Germline CDR1 is SGHRS and CDR2 is YFSETQ. The CDR3 has 13 residues. Trimming shortened V by 4 bases and J by 2 bases, and 9 bases separated the two germline ends.

This clone showed up just once. The J gene is TRBJ2-7, the V gene TRBV20-1; D is unresolved. V was pared by 5 bases and J by 0 bases, with 11 bases between. The CDR3 extends over 13 amino acids. The germline V gene has CDR1 DFQATT and CDR2 SNEGSKA (reference sequence). CDR3 nucleotide sequence: TGCAGTGCTCGTGACCTTAGCTCCTACGAGCAGTACTTC. Protein product: CSARDLSSYEQYF.

CDR3 sequence: CASSHLASSYNEQFF. Here the CDR3 DNA reads TGCGCCAGCAGTCATCTAGCTAGCTCCTACAATGAGCAGTTCTTC. The chain couples TRBV4-3 to TRBJ2-1, with a possible D match to TRBD2 (5 bases). CDR1 LGHNA and CDR2 YSLEER come from the germline V gene. Trimming cost V 6 bases and J 0 bases, with 12 bases left between them. CDR3 size: 15 residues.

The sample holds a few counts of this clone. Within the sample, other DNA sequences also encode this same CDR3. This rearrangement joins TRBV19 to TRBJ2-7; D possibly corresponds to TRBD1 (5 bases). Germline V gene data show CDR1 as LNHDA and CDR2 as SQIVND (reference sequence). The ends were cut back, 6 bases at V and 0 bases at J, with 12 bases in the middle. The CDR3 is made up of 14 amino acids. The CDR3 reads CASSIGRASYEQYF. In nucleotides, the CDR3 is TGTGCCAGTAGCATCGGCAGGGCCTCCTACGAGCAGTACTTC.